This TCR beta chain originates from a study of siplizumab effects on memory and regulatory T cells. Study-wide results and caveats: Controls showed an average of roughly 30% Treg-derived mappable alloreactive CD4+ clones, while siplizumab showed approximately 69%. No naive or memory phenotype could be assigned to roughly 75-96% of proliferating clones. Tregs proliferating in siplizumab cultures lacked confirmation of their suppressive function.

Points on this clone: The antigen is not known.

The V end was cut by 4 bases, the J end by 3 bases, with 9 bases between. The CDR3 runs to 13 residues. Per the germline V gene, CDR1 is LNHDA and CDR2 is SQIVND (reference sequence). Assays captured 85,000 to 100,000 TCR templates per sample. Clones were read by immunoSEQ multiplex PCR, and TCRdb kept only the in-frame ones, dropping some. Of some 97,000 clones listed, around 93% were seen once; the top ten hold roughly 1.4%. The sample comprised non-Treg CD4+ T cells sorted from blood. The chain couples TRBV19 to TRBJ1-1, with D perhaps matching TRBD1 (5 bases). The TCR sequence derives from a human donor in good health. DNA for the CDR3: TGTGCCAGTAGTAGTGACAGAGACACTGAAGCTTTCTTT. Amino acid sequence: CASSSDRDTEAFF.